Each of the 3 T cell receptor beta chains below was sequenced from the same sample in a study of pediatric ulcerative colitis (dated by TCRdb to about 2019). The library relied on the immunoSEQ multiplex PCR assay. Sourced from immuneACCESS, this table was stored by TCRdb with only in-frame sequences that have V and J called. A share of the clones is absent; for the studies checked, an unresolved V gene accounts for under half, and the remainder has no known explanation. The sample has approximately 9,000 clones on record, about 87% of them singletons. 7% of the sample rests with the top ten. The sequencing input was blood. Source of these receptors: a girl aged 5 to 17 with moderate ulcerative colitis.

This chain uses TRBV15 with TRBJ2-1, with 14 bases identical to TRBD2. The length of the CDR3 is 19 residues. The germline V gene has CDR1 LNHNV and CDR2 YYDKDF (reference sequence). The V gene end was trimmed by 3 bases and the J gene end by 0 bases; junction bases not matched to a gene: 7. CDR3 sequence reads: CATSRTSGRAVRSYNEQFF. In DNA form, the CDR3 reads TGTGCCACCAGCAGGACTAGCGGGAGGGCCGTGCGCTCCTACAATGAGCAGTTCTTC. The variable domain in full, with the rest retrieved from reference TRBV15 and TRBJ2-1, is DAMVIQNPRYQVTQFGKPVTLSCSQTLNHNVMYWYQQKSSQAPKLLFHYYDKDFNNEADTPDNFQSRRPNTSFCFLDIRSPGLGDTAMYLCATSRTSGRAVRSYNEQFFGPGTRLTVL.

The chain combines TRBV28 with TRBJ2-2, with D possibly being TRBD2 (6 bases). Germline CDR1 and CDR2: MDHEN and SYDVKM. The CDR3 consists of 18 residues. Trimming removed 3 bases from V and 5 bases from J, with 22 bases in between. The CDR3 bases are TGTGCCAGCAGTTTTTGGAGGGACTCATTTCTTCGTACCGGGGAGCTGTTTTTT. Encoded protein: CASSFWRDSFLRTGELFF.

The J gene is TRBJ2-1, the V gene TRBV7-9; D is possibly TRBD2 (6 bases). Germline CDR1 and CDR2: SEHNR and FQNEAQ (reference sequence). The CDR3 contains 13 residues. The germline V and J ends were trimmed by 2 bases and 9 bases, with 11 bases remaining between them. The CDR3 region is CASSLRGLLEQFF. The CDR3 DNA reads TGTGCCAGCAGCTTACGGGGACTTCTTGAGCAGTTCTTC. The variable domain in full, with the rest retrieved from reference TRBV7-9 and TRBJ2-1, is DTGVSQNPRHKITKRGQNVTFRCDPISEHNRLYWYRQTLGQGPEFLTYFQNEAQLEKSRLLSDRFSAERPKGSFSTLEIQRTEQGDSAMYLCASSLRGLLEQFFGPGTRLTVL.